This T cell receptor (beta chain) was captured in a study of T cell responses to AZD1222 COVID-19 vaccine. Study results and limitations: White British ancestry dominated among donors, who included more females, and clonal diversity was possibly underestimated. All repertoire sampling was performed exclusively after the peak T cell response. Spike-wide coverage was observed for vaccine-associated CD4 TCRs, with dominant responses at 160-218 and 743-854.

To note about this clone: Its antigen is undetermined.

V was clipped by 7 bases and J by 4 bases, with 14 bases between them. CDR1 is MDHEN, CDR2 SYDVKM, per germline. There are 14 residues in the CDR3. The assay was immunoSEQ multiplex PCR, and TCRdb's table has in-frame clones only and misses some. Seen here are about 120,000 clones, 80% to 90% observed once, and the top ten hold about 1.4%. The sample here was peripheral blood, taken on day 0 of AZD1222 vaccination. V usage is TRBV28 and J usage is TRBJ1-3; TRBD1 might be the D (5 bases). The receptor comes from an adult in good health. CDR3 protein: CASTPGGSGNTIYF. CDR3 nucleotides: TGTGCCAGCACTCCCGGGGGGTCCGGAAACACCATATATTTT. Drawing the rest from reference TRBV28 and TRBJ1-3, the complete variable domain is DVKVTQSSRYLVKRTGEKVFLECVQDMDHENMFWYRQDPGLGLRLIYFSYDVKMKEKGDIPEGYSVSREKKERFSLILESASTNQTSMYLCASTPGGSGNTIYFGEGSWLTVV.